Below are 2 T cell receptor beta chains sequenced from a single sample in a study of graft-versus-host responses after intestinal transplantation. Generated by immunoSEQ multiplex PCR, the TCRdb table keeps only in-frame clones and is missing some. The data hold approximately 80,000 clones, with approximately 91% observed a single time. These TCRs are of unknown antigen specificity. Sequences were derived from unstimulated CD4+ T cells sorted from spleen or lymph node cells, sampled before intestinal transplant. The receptors here all came from a human donor who received an intestinal transplant.

In this sample, this clone turned up a few times. The chain links TRBV2 to TRBJ1-2; D ambiguous. Germline loops: CDR1 SNHLY, CDR2 FYNNEI. This CDR3 has 14 amino acids. The V gene lost 3 bases and the J gene lost 6 bases, with 14 bases spanning the gap. CDR3 sequence: CASSDRFARHGYTF. CDR3 DNA: TGTGCCAGCAGTGACAGGTTTGCTCGGCATGGCTACACCTTC.

The chain links TRBV2 to TRBJ1-1; possible D gene TRBD1, 6 bases. Trimming removed 7 bases from V and 6 bases from J, with 15 bases in between. This CDR3 contains 13 residues. From germline, CDR1 is SNHLY and CDR2 FYNNEI. CDR3 sequence: CASNQGRGAEAFF. CDR3 DNA: TGTGCCAGCAACCAGGGGCGGGGGGCTGAAGCTTTCTTT.